The 8 T cell receptor beta chains below all came from one sample that was sequenced in a study of T cells in Graves' hyperthyroidism and ophthalmopathy. Amplification yielded TCR beta CDR3 regions, with RNA transcripts as the source. First-round RT-PCR of the TCR CDR3 relied on the HTBI primer set. TCRdb recomputed calls from the multiplex PCR reads with MiXCR, one row per CDR3 protein. Of approximately 500,000 distinct CDR3 sequences in the sample, more than 45% were seen once. The sample consisted of peripheral blood or thyroid tissue (not recorded which). The receptors shown here come from a woman aged 18-29 years with Graves' hyperthyroidism.

This clonotype was recorded only once. The J gene is TRBJ1-4, the V gene TRBV5-1; D remains ambiguous. The CDR3 spans 14 residues. CDR1 and CDR2 from the germline V gene are SGHRS and YFSETQ. V lost 4 bases and J 12 bases, leaving 19 bases between the germline ends. The CDR3 protein is CASSRKGSGEELFF. The CDR3 DNA is TGCGCCAGCAGCCGAAAGGGATCCGGCGAAGAACTGTTTTTT. The complete variable domain, with remaining parts taken from reference TRBV5-1 and TRBJ1-4, reads KAGVTQTPRYLIKTRGQQVTLSCSPISGHRSVSWYQQTPGQGLQFLFEYFSETQRNKGNFPGRFSGRQFSNSRSEMNVSTLELGDSALYLCASSRKGSGEELFFGSGTQLSVL.

This clonotype was counted at least ten times. The rearrangement links TRBV2 to TRBJ2-2, with D uncertain. Trimming took 8 bases from V and 3 from J, leaving 10 bases between them. This CDR3 comprises 13 residues. In germline, CDR1 is SNHLY, CDR2 FYNNEI. The CDR3 loop is CASELLDTGELFF. In nucleotides, the CDR3 is TGTGCCAGCGAACTCCTGGACACCGGGGAGCTGTTTTTT. Full variable domain (remainder filled in from reference TRBV2 and TRBJ2-2): EPEVTQTPSHQVTQMGQEVILRCVPISNHLYFYWYRQILGQKVEFLVSFYNNEISEKSEIFDDQFSVERPDGSNFTLKIRSTKLEDSAMYFCASELLDTGELFFGEGSRLTVL.

The chain carries TRBV6-5 and TRBJ2-7; perhaps TRBD2 as D (7 bases). The assigned J gene may be wrong: the sequence end matches TRBJ2-1 better. The germline gives CDR1 MNHEY, CDR2 SVGAGI. The CDR3 covers 17 residues. CDR3 region: CASSYFVGGGSYNEQFF. DNA of the CDR3: TGTGCCAGCAGTTATTTCGTGGGGGGGGGCTCGTACAATGAGCAGTTCTTC.

The V gene is TRBV7-9, the J gene TRBJ2-7, with 7 bases matching TRBD1. The V gene end was trimmed by 5 bases and the J gene end by 5 bases; junction bases not matched to a gene: 9. The CDR3 contains 14 residues. Per the germline V gene, CDR1 is SEHNR and CDR2 is FQNEAQ (reference sequence). The CDR3, as DNA: TGTGCCAGCAGCAAACGGGACAGTTTCCACGAGCAGTACTTC. It is translated as CASSKRDSFHEQYF. Using reference TRBV7-9 and TRBJ2-7 for the parts outside the CDR3, the full variable domain is DTGVSQNPRHKITKRGQNVTFRCDPISEHNRLYWYRQTLGQGPEFLTYFQNEAQLEKSRLLSDRFSAERPKGSFSTLEIQRTEQGDSAMYLCASSKRDSFHEQYFGPGTRLTVT.

The V and J genes are TRBV20-1 and TRBJ2-7, with TRBD2 identical over 9 bases. V dropped 1 base and J dropped 5; count of bases not matched to a gene: 9. The CDR3 has 15 residues. Germline V gives CDR1 DFQATT, CDR2 SNEGSKA (reference sequence). CDR3: CSARVRRGGLHEQYF. The CDR3 bases are TGCAGTGCTAGAGTTAGGCGGGGGGGCCTTCACGAGCAGTACTTC.

This clonotype counts as medium-sized. V gene TRBV6-4 combines with J gene TRBJ2-2, with D possibly TRBD1 on 5 matching bases. CDR1 and CDR2 (germline): MRHNA, SNTAGT. The CDR3 is 14 amino acids. V was trimmed by 2 bases and J by 1 base, leaving 5 bases between them. CDR3 in amino acids: CASSDGQNTGELFF. The CDR3 bases are TGTGCCAGCAGTGACGGACAGAACACCGGGGAGCTGTTTTTT.

Regarding this clonotype: A much larger clonotype is one base distant, so this may be a read error. The rearrangement links TRBV5-5 to TRBJ2-5; D is undetermined. The germline gives CDR1 SGHKS, CDR2 YYEKEE (reference sequence). This CDR3 is 14 amino acids long. The CDR3 protein is CACSLVTDQETQYF. The CDR3, as DNA: TGTGCCTGCAGCTTGGTAACAGATCAAGAGACCCAGTACTTC.

This clonotype appeared many times. The J gene is TRBJ2-7, the V gene TRBV14; D uncertain. The CDR3 is 13 amino acids. The germline V gene encodes CDR1 SGHDN and CDR2 FVKESK. V dropped 3 bases and J dropped 4 bases, with 10 bases sitting between them. CDR3 coding DNA: TGTGCCAGCAGCCAGACTCGTCGGTACGAGCAGTACTTC. Protein sequence: CASSQTRRYEQYF.